This T cell receptor beta chain was captured by sequencing in a study of cytomegalovirus exposure and HLA in healthy donors. With 9 bases removed from V and 4 bases from J, the gap between germline ends came to 15 bases. Germline V gene lookup returns CDR1 SNHLY and CDR2 FYNNEI. This CDR3 spans 14 amino acids. PCR was performed using 60 Vbeta and 13 Jbeta primers. Assay: immunoSEQ multiplex PCR; the TCRdb copy retains only in-frame clones and omits some. Found here are over 100,000 clones, around 77% of them singletons; the top ten hold 4.2%. The receptor was derived from a male donor in good health and CMV-seropositive. The material sequenced was PBMCs. This chain connects TRBV2 to TRBJ2-2, with D maybe TRBD1 (5 bases). As DNA, the CDR3 is TGTGCCAGTCAGAAGGGGTCGGGCACCGGGGAGCTGTTTTTT. Translating it yields CASQKGSGTGELFF.